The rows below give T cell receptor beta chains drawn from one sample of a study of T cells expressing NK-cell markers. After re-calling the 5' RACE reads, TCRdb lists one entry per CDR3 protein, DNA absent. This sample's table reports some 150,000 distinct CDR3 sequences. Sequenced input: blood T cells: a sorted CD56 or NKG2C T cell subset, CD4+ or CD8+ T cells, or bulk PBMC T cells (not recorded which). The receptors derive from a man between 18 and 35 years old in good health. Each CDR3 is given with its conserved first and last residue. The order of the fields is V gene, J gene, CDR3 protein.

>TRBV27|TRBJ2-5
CASTPAGSIETQYF
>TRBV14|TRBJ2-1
CASSRRTGRNNEQFF
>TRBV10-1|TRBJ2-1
CASSESGGEQFF
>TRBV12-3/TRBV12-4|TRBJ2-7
CATSSPRDYYEQYF
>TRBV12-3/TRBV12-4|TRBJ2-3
CASSLRLTTDTQYF
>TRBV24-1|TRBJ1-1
CATSETGTNTEAFF
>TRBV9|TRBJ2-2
CASSPTGASTGELFF
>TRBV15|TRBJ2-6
CATSRGPGLASGANVLTF
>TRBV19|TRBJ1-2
CASSISSPPGYTF
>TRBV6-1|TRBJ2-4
CASSDRSTVNIQYF
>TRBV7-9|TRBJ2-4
CASSAPTVKAKNIQYF
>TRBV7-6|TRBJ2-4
CASSLEAGRAALDIQYF
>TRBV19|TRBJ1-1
CASSILRGEGEAFF
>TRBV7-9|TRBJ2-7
CASSTSGIPTEQYF
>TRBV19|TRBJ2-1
CASSITGSSYNEQFF
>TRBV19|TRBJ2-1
CASTPNRRGNEQFF
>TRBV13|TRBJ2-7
CASSFSAGGGSEQYF
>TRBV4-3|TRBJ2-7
CASSQGPGGLSSYEQYF
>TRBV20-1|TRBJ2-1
CQIPGLADFRYNEQFF
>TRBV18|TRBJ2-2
CASSPELAVNTGELFF
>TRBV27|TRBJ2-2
CASSLYRLNTGELFF
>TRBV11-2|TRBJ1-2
CASSLVGPGYGYTF
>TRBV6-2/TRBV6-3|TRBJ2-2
CASSYTTFRPGLTNTGELFF
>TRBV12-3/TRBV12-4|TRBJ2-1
CASSPRDREYNEQFF
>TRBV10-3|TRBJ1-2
CAISESGTGDYTF
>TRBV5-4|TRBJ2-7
CASSFGVAEQYF
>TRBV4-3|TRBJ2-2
CASSQVLRESGELFF
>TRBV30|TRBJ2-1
CAWSFGVPYNEQFF
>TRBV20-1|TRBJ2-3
CSARPGLSTDTQYF
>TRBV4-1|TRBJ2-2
CASSQGGGRELFF
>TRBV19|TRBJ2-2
CASSIPIVGELFF
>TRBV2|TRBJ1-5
CASDRGVGNQPQHF